This T cell receptor beta chain was captured by sequencing in a study of regulatory T cells in long-lasting Graves disease. This CDR3 spans 16 amino acids. The ends were cut back, 1 base at V and 7 bases at J, with 17 bases in the middle. The germline V gene has CDR1 SGHKS and CDR2 YYEKEE (reference sequence). The TCR beta library used iRepertoire HTBI primers with Arm-PCR amplification of CDR3. TCRdb reanalysed the multiplex PCR reads using MiXCR and keeps one entry per CDR3 protein. Among some 200,000 distinct CDR3 sequences, around 19% were seen once, and the ten largest hold 12%. This clonotype has a count of ten or more. The time point: newly diagnosed GD, antithyroid drugs for less than 3 months. Isolated PBMC RNA provided the starting material for the TCR library. Peripheral blood, approximately 9 milliliters per patient, was collected in EDTA tubes. These data also formed part of another study, on T cells in Graves' hyperthyroidism and ophthalmopathy.

The TCR sequence derives from a woman in her thirties with Graves disease. This chain connects TRBV5-5 to TRBJ2-2; TRBD1 is a possible D gene (6 bases). Here the sequenced sample was peripheral blood mononuclear cells (PBMCs), taken at new diagnosis, from a patient treated with antithyroid drugs. The CDR3 sequence: CASSLSPWGRGGELFF. The CDR3 DNA sequence: TGTGCCAGCAGCTTGTCACCCTGGGGCAGGGGCGGGGAGCTGTTTTTT.